This TCR beta chain was sequenced for a study of shared clonotypes between healthy human individuals. Looked up from germline, CDR1 is MDHEN and CDR2 is SYDVKM. The J segment lost 2 bases and the V segment lost 4 bases, leaving 11 bases of the junction unmatched. There are 17 residues in the CDR3. Sequenced by immunoSEQ multiplex PCR; TCRdb stores in-frame clones only, minus some. The repertoire holds more than 550,000 clones, with 72% as singletons. The receptor was derived from a young woman in good health. The sample taken for sequencing was memory CD4+ T cells sorted from blood. Subset: CD45RA-negative fraction. V is TRBV28 and J is TRBJ1-5, with 7 bases that match TRBD1. In nucleotides, the CDR3 is TGTGCCAGCAGTTCCCCCGCACAAGGGGGCCGCAATCAGCCCCAGCATTTT. Translated, it gives CASSSPAQGGRNQPQHF.